The next 23 T cell receptor beta chains were all read from a single sample in a study of post-analysis software for immune sequencing data (dated by TCRdb to about 2015). Their target antigens are unknown. Study-wide conclusions, independent of this receptor: Significantly higher frequencies in patients than in controls were found for a handful of TRBV segments, including TRBV5-6, TRBV5-1 and TRBV20-1.

The library was built by means of PCR. TCRdb shows the sequencer as Illumina HiSeq 2500. To reduce PCR and sequencing biases, unique molecular identifiers were built into the TCR beta cDNA libraries. The public reads were quality trimmed at Q25 with fastp and then assembled into clones with MiXCR by TCRdb, keeping productive beta chains. Rows are unified per CDR3 protein, each entry keeping the most common DNA and genes. The sample profile shows around 400,000 distinct CDR3 sequences; roughly 38% of them were found once. Around 8% of the sample rests with the top ten. Sequencing used blood. The receptors stem from a girl aged 2 to 10 with multiple sclerosis.

The gene calls are TRBV29-1 and TRBJ1-1; D is uncertain. Germline V gives CDR1 SQVTM, CDR2 ANQGSEA. The length of the CDR3 is 13 residues. Trimming shortened V by 7 bases and J by 0 bases, and 12 bases separated the two germline ends. The CDR3 sequence: CSAIVPLNTEAFF. CDR3 nucleotides: TGCAGCGCTATCGTGCCATTGAACACTGAAGCTTTCTTT.

This chain connects TRBV30 to TRBJ1-2, with D perhaps TRBD1 (5 bases). The CDR3 runs to 14 residues. V lost 8 bases and J lost 7, with 23 bases in between. Germline V gene lookup returns CDR1 GTSNPN and CDR2 SVGIG (reference sequence). CDR3 region: CARDPGSRLGGYTF. The CDR3, as DNA: TGTGCCAGGGACCCAGGGAGTCGTCTGGGTGGCTACACCTTC.

This clonotype was counted only a few times. The chain is built from TRBV20-1 and TRBJ1-4, with D maybe TRBD1 (6 bases). V lost 1 base to trimming and J lost 8 bases, with 8 bases between them. There are 12 residues in the CDR3. Germline CDR1 is DFQATT and CDR2 is SNEGSKA (reference sequence). The CDR3 DNA follows: TGCAGTGCTAGAGTTGGACAGGAAAAACTGTTTTTT. Translated: CSARVGQEKLFF.

The chain combines TRBV6-5 with TRBJ2-5, with D unresolved. V was pared by 6 bases and J by 4 bases, with 6 bases between. Germline values: CDR1 MNHEY, CDR2 SVGAGI. The CDR3 extends over 11 amino acids. CDR3 in DNA: TGTGCCAGCAGCCAGCGAGAGACCCAGTACTTC. Protein sequence: CASSQRETQYF.

The chain carries TRBV5-1 and TRBJ2-4, with 8 bases that match TRBD2. CDR1 and CDR2 from the germline V gene are SGHRS and YFSETQ. V shed 1 base and J 2 bases; nucleotides not matched to a gene: 11. CDR3 length: 18 amino acids. CDR3: CASSLYRAGESPKNIQYF. CDR3 nucleotide sequence: TGCGCCAGCAGCTTGTATCGAGCGGGAGAGTCTCCCAAAAACATTCAGTACTTC.

This clonotype appeared a few times. The gene calls are TRBV29-1 and TRBJ2-1, with D possibly matching TRBD1 (6 bases). The CDR3 contains 12 residues. Trimming stripped 6 bases from V and 6 bases from J, with 12 bases between. Germline CDR1 is SQVTM and CDR2 is ANQGSEA. DNA for the CDR3: TGCAGCGTAGACCGGGACACCAATGAGCAGTTCTTC. Translation gives CSVDRDTNEQFF.

This clonotype was observed a few times. The J gene is TRBJ2-3, the V gene TRBV12-3 or TRBV12-4; 7 bases line up with TRBD1. The ends lost 5 bases at V and 4 bases at J; junction bases unmatched: 9. The CDR3 spans 15 residues. The CDR3 DNA reads TGTGCCAGCAGTCAACAGGGGATTCGGTCAGATACGCAGTATTTT. Its protein product is CASSQQGIRSDTQYF.

This rearrangement joins TRBV6-5 to TRBJ2-5; D is unclear. Per the germline V gene, CDR1 is MNHEY and CDR2 is SVGAGI. V was pared by 6 bases and J by 0 bases, with 8 bases between. CDR3 length: 13 amino acids. The CDR3 nucleotides read TGTGCCAGCAGAAGGGTCAACCAAGAGACCCAGTACTTC. Translating gives CASRRVNQETQYF.

This clonotype appeared a few times. The chain uses TRBV7-3 and TRBJ2-1; no definite D call. The CDR3 runs to 15 residues. CDR1 is SGHTA, CDR2 FQGTGA, per germline. Trimming removed 4 bases at V and 7 bases at J, with 17 bases between. The CDR3 sequence is CASSSASRSRNEQFF. The CDR3 DNA reads TGTGCCAGCAGCTCAGCTTCTAGGTCTAGGAATGAGCAGTTCTTC.

This clonotype was counted a few times. The chain recombines TRBV25-1 with TRBJ2-3; D unclear. Germline CDR1 is MGHDK and CDR2 is SYGVNS. V was pared by 6 bases and J by 1 base, with 8 bases between. This CDR3 has 13 amino acids. CDR3 in DNA: TGTGCCAGCAGGAACAGTGGCACAGATACGCAGTATTTT. It encodes CASRNSGTDTQYF.

This clonotype has a handful of counts. V gene TRBV27 combines with J gene TRBJ2-7, with 14 bases that match TRBD2. The J segment lost 4 bases and the V segment lost 6 bases, leaving 5 bases of the junction unmatched. Germline values: CDR1 MNHEY, CDR2 SMNVEV (reference sequence). There are 15 residues in the CDR3. The CDR3 DNA sequence: TGTGCCAGCAGCTACGGACTAGCGGGGGGTTACGAGCAGTACTTC. Protein sequence: CASSYGLAGGYEQYF.

V and J are TRBV28 and TRBJ1-2; D call uncertain. Trimming cost V 3 bases and J 7 bases, with 6 bases left between them. CDR3 length equals 11 residues. Germline loops: CDR1 MDHEN, CDR2 SYDVKM. The CDR3 DNA follows: TGTGCCAGCAGTTTTCAGCGTGGCTACACCTTC. Translated: CASSFQRGYTF.

This clonotype was counted many times. The chain recombines TRBV28 with TRBJ2-7; 9 bases match TRBD2. Trimming at V came to 10 bases and at J to 1 base, leaving 5 bases not matched to a gene. Germline V gives CDR1 MDHEN, CDR2 SYDVKM. The CDR3 loop spans 13 amino acids. CDR3 loop: CATSGGFSYEQYF. CDR3 nucleotide sequence: TGTGCCACCAGCGGGGGGTTTTCCTACGAGCAGTACTTC.

This clonotype was detected only a few times. This rearrangement joins TRBV5-1 to TRBJ2-1, with TRBD1 matching over 9 bases. Germline V gives CDR1 SGHRS, CDR2 YFSETQ. The CDR3 has 14 residues. Losses at the gene ends were 6 bases for V and 6 bases for J; bases not matched to a gene: 7. CDR3 in DNA: TGCGCCAGCAACGACAGGGGGGAGGTCAATGAGCAGTTCTTC. Amino acids: CASNDRGEVNEQFF.

Here the CDR3 reads CASSPRRPDSYEQYF. The CDR3 DNA reads as TGTGCCAGCAGTCCCCGCCGACCGGACTCCTACGAGCAGTACTTC. The chain employs TRBV12-3 or TRBV12-4 and TRBJ2-7; unclear D gene. V was shortened by 5 bases and J by 0 bases, with 14 bases between the two germline ends. The CDR3 runs 15 residues.

The chain uses TRBV5-1 and TRBJ1-4; D might be TRBD1 (6 bases). Between the trimmed V and J ends, which lost 7 bases and 8 bases, there was a span of 15 bases. The length of the CDR3 is 13 residues. The germline CDR1 and CDR2 sequences are SGHRS and YFSETQ. CDR3 protein: CASGTLQGEKLFF. The CDR3 DNA is TGCGCCAGCGGTACTTTACAGGGCGAAAAACTGTTTTTT.

The chain links TRBV6-5 to TRBJ1-2; no definite D call. This CDR3 has 12 residues. V was clipped by 5 bases and J by 8 bases, with 12 bases between them. The germline gives CDR1 MNHEY, CDR2 SVGAGI. The CDR3 region has the DNA TGTGCCAGCAGTAATGGGATAGAGGGCTACACCTTC. It is translated as CASSNGIEGYTF.

The V gene is TRBV10-3, the J gene TRBJ2-1; 8 bases align to TRBD2. Losses at the gene ends were 1 base for V and 2 bases for J; bases not matched to a gene: 10. From germline, CDR1 is ENHRY and CDR2 SYGVKD. CDR3 length equals 18 residues. The CDR3 nucleotides read TGTGCCATCAGTGAGTGGAACCAAACGGGGGGGCCCTACAATGAGCAGTTCTTC. This encodes CAISEWNQTGGPYNEQFF.

The chain uses TRBV20-1 and TRBJ2-3; TRBD2 matches at 7 bases. The ends lost 5 bases at V and 2 bases at J; junction bases unmatched: 7. CDR1 is DFQATT, CDR2 SNEGSKA, per germline (reference sequence). CDR3 length: 14 amino acids. CDR3 DNA: TGCAGTGCTCCAGAGGGGAGGGTCACAGATACGCAGTATTTT. The encoded protein is CSAPEGRVTDTQYF.

In its sample, this clonotype was seen a few times. V and J are TRBV7-2 and TRBJ2-3; 11 bases are shared with TRBD2. With 5 bases clipped from V and 3 bases from J, the junction kept 10 bases outside the gene matches. Germline V CDR1 and CDR2: SGHTA, FQGNSA. There are 17 residues in the CDR3. The CDR3 protein is CASSAQTSGIVTDTQYF. In DNA, the CDR3 is TGTGCCAGCAGCGCTCAGACTAGCGGGATTGTTACAGATACGCAGTATTTT.

The J gene is TRBJ1-1, the V gene TRBV6-1; D is uncertain. The CDR3 totals 13 residues. V was cut by 2 bases and J by 1 base, with 5 bases left in between. Per germline, CDR1 MNHNS and CDR2 SASEGT. CDR3 DNA sequence: TGTGCCAGCAGTGAATGGGGGAACACTGAAGCTTTCTTT. Translated, it gives CASSEWGNTEAFF.

V and J are TRBV28 and TRBJ2-2; TRBD2 matches 10 bases. The V segment lost 1 base and the J segment 9 bases; nucleotides outside the gene matches: 5. The CDR3 runs to 15 residues. From germline, CDR1 is MDHEN and CDR2 SYDVKM. CDR3 residues: CASSLSLAGVRELFF. The CDR3 bases are TGTGCCAGCAGTTTATCCCTAGCGGGAGTTCGGGAGCTGTTTTTT.

The chain uses TRBV29-1 and TRBJ2-1, with 8 bases identical to TRBD1. Trimming took 7 bases from V and 2 from J; bases not matched to a gene: 13. The CDR3 extends over 16 amino acids. From germline, CDR1 is SQVTM and CDR2 ANQGSEA. The chain's CDR3 is CSAPLQDRGPYNEQFF. CDR3 DNA sequence: TGCAGCGCCCCGCTTCAAGACAGGGGACCCTACAATGAGCAGTTCTTC.